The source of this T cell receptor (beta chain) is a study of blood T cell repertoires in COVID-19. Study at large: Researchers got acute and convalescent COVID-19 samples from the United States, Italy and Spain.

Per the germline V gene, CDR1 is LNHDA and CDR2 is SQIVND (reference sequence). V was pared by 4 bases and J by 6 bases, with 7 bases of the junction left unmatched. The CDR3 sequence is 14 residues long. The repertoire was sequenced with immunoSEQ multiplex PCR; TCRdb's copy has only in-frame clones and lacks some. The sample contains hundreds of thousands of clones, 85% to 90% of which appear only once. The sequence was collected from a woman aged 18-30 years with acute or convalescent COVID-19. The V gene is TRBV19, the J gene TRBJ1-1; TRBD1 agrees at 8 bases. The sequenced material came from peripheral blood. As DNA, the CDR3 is TGTGCCAGTAGTACTGACAGGGGAATGGCTGAAGCTTTCTTT. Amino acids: CASSTDRGMAEAFF.